These T cell receptor beta chains were read from a single sample in a study of blood T cell repertoires in COVID-19. Clones were sequenced by immunoSEQ multiplex PCR, and TCRdb holds only the in-frame ones, with some missing. The table includes under 150,000 clones, over 60% detected once. The sequenced material came from peripheral blood. The receptors were sampled from a woman of 80 years or more with acute or convalescent COVID-19. The CDR3 runs from the conserved cysteine through the conserved F or W. A D gene is named only where the DNA matches it firmly. The listing skips clone size in some rows; elsewhere it reads once, few, many or a size class.

cdr3_nt	cdr3_aa	d_call	j_call	clone_size	v_call
TGTGCCAGCAGCATAGGGGCAGGGAACACTGAAGCTTTCTTT	CASSIGAGNTEAFF	.	TRBJ1-1	.	TRBV5-5
TGCGCCAGCAGCCAAAGGGGGAACCTCGGGACAGGGAATAAGAACACTGAAGCTTTCTTT	CASSQRGNLGTGNKNTEAFF	TRBD1	TRBJ1-1	.	TRBV4-1
TGCGCCAGCAGCCAGTATCACGGAGACTCTGGAAACACCATATATTTT	CASSQYHGDSGNTIYF	.	TRBJ1-3	.	TRBV4-3
TGTGCCAGCAGCCCAACTTTTGGGCAGGGCCCCTATGGCTACACCTTC	CASSPTFGQGPYGYTF	.	TRBJ1-2	.	TRBV3-1/TRBV3-2
TGCGCCAGCAGCCAAACCGCCGGACAGGGCAAAGGTGAGCAGTTCTTC	CASSQTAGQGKGEQFF	TRBD1	TRBJ2-1	.	TRBV4-3
TGTGCCAGCAGCCAAGATTATGCAGGGGGCGTTGGCTACACCTTC	CASSQDYAGGVGYTF	TRBD1	TRBJ1-2	.	TRBV4-2
TGTGCCAGCAGCTTAATCTATGCTGGGGCCAACGTCCTGACTTTC	CASSLIYAGANVLTF	.	TRBJ2-6	.	TRBV7-9
TGCAGCGTTGAGTTAGCTGAGACCCAGTACTTC	CSVELAETQYF	.	TRBJ2-5	.	TRBV29-1
TGTGCCAGTGAGTGGAACTATGGCTACACCTTC	CASEWNYGYTF	.	TRBJ1-2	once	TRBV19
TGTGCCAGTAGTCCCGGACAGGGACGGAGCACAGATACGCAGTATTTT	CASSPGQGRSTDTQYF	TRBD1	TRBJ2-3	.	TRBV19
TGCGCCAGCAGCTTGGACAGGTTCGAAGCTTTCTTT	CASSLDRFEAFF	.	TRBJ1-1	.	TRBV5-1
TGTGCCAGCAGCGTAGAGTTGGGCCGGGAGCAGTACTTC	CASSVELGREQYF	.	TRBJ2-7	.	TRBV9
TGTGCCAGCAGCTCGACAGGGTCTGGAAACACCATATATTTT	CASSSTGSGNTIYF	TRBD1	TRBJ1-3	once	TRBV5-6
TGCGCCAGCAGCCAAGATTGGCGGAACAATCAGCCCCAGCATTTT	CASSQDWRNNQPQHF	.	TRBJ1-5	.	TRBV4-1
TGTGCCAGCAGCCTGGCGGGAGACGCAGATACGCAGTATTTT	CASSLAGDADTQYF	TRBD2	TRBJ2-3	.	TRBV28
TGCGCCAGCAGCTTTGAGGTGAACACTGAAGCTTTCTTT	CASSFEVNTEAFF	.	TRBJ1-1	.	TRBV5-1
TGTGCCAGCACTCCGGGACAGGGAGGGACTGAAGCTTTCTTT	CASTPGQGGTEAFF	TRBD1	TRBJ1-1	.	TRBV2
TGTGCCAGCTCGCAGGGGGTAGCGGGAGGTACCGGGGAGCTGTTTTTT	CASSQGVAGGTGELFF	TRBD2	TRBJ2-2	few	TRBV2
TGTGCCAGCAGCTTGGTGGGACAGAGCTCCTACGAGCAGTACTTC	CASSLVGQSSYEQYF	TRBD1	TRBJ2-7	.	TRBV5-6
TGTGCCAGCAGCCAAAACAGCAACGGCGACTATGGCTACACCTTC	CASSQNSNGDYGYTF	.	TRBJ1-2	.	TRBV4-2
TGTGCCAGCAGTAGGGGACAGTTGAACACTGAAGCTTTCTTT	CASSRGQLNTEAFF	TRBD1	TRBJ1-1	few	TRBV5-8
TGTGCCAGCAGCTTACGGGGGGGCCAGGGTGAGCAGTTCTTC	CASSLRGGQGEQFF	TRBD2	TRBJ2-1	.	TRBV7-3
TGTGCCAGCAGCTTAGGACAGACGAACTATGGCTACACCTTC	CASSLGQTNYGYTF	.	TRBJ1-2	.	TRBV11-2
TGTGCCAGCAGCTTAGCCGTCTCGGGGTCGCAGTATTTT	CASSLAVSGSQYF	.	TRBJ2-3	.	TRBV11-2
TGTGCCAGCAGCTTACGGAGGGGAAACACCATATATTTT	CASSLRRGNTIYF	.	TRBJ1-3	.	TRBV7-2
TGTGCCAGCAGCTTAGGTATGGTGGCAGGGGGTACTGAAGCTTTCTTT	CASSLGMVAGGTEAFF	TRBD1	TRBJ1-1	.	TRBV7-2
TGCGCCAGCAGCTTCTCAGGGGGCGGAGAGACCCAGTACTTC	CASSFSGGGETQYF	TRBD1	TRBJ2-5	.	TRBV5-1
TGCGCCAGCAGCTTGGGTTACGGGGGGACTGGTTCACCCCTCCACTTT	CASSLGYGGTGSPLHF	.	TRBJ1-6	.	TRBV5-1
TGTGCCAGCAGTCCGAATCCGGGACAGATGAACACTGAAGCTTTCTTT	CASSPNPGQMNTEAFF	TRBD1	TRBJ1-1	.	TRBV3-1/TRBV3-2
TGCGCCAGCAGCTTGGCGGGGGATGAGCAGCCCCAGCATTTT	CASSLAGDEQPQHF	.	TRBJ1-5	.	TRBV5-1
TGTGCCAGCAGCTTCGGGACTTTCACTGAAGCTTTCTTT	CASSFGTFTEAFF	.	TRBJ1-1	.	TRBV7-2
TGCAGCGTTCGCGGGGGTGCTGGCTACACCTTC	CSVRGGAGYTF	.	TRBJ1-2	.	TRBV29-1
TGTGCCAGCAGCCCCCCTAGCGGCTACAATGAGCAGTTCTTC	CASSPPSGYNEQFF	TRBD2	TRBJ2-1	.	TRBV5-8
TGTGCCAGTAGTATATCAGTTATAGGAAACACCATATATTTT	CASSISVIGNTIYF	.	TRBJ1-3	.	TRBV19
TGCGCCAGCAGCGAACGAGATGACAGAGAAGCTTTCTTT	CASSERDDREAFF	.	TRBJ1-1	few	TRBV10-2
TGTGCCAGCAGAACAGGTTTCGCGAACACCGGGGAGCTGTTTTTT	CASRTGFANTGELFF	.	TRBJ2-2	.	TRBV2
TGTGCCAGCAGTCTTGACAGGAGTCTGGCAGATACGCAGTATTTT	CASSLDRSLADTQYF	.	TRBJ2-3	once	TRBV2
TGTGCCAGCGGAGCGACGGGTGGATACAATGAGCAGTTCTTC	CASGATGGYNEQFF	.	TRBJ2-1	once	TRBV28
TGTGCCAGCTCACCAGACAGTTCCTACGAGCAGTACTTC	CASSPDSSYEQYF	.	TRBJ2-7	once	TRBV18
TGTGCCAGCTCACCCGCGGGAGCGGGAGATACGCAGTATTTT	CASSPAGAGDTQYF	TRBD2	TRBJ2-3	once	TRBV18
TGTGCCAGCAGCCGCGGGACAGGGGGGTTCGGGGAGCTGTTTTTT	CASSRGTGGFGELFF	TRBD1	TRBJ2-2	.	TRBV5-4
TGTGCCAGCAGCTTAGCCGGGACAGCTATCTACGAGCAGTACTTC	CASSLAGTAIYEQYF	TRBD1	TRBJ2-7	once	TRBV11-3
TGTGCCAGCAGTATGACCACGGGAGGGGCGGAAGGCTACACCTTC	CASSMTTGGAEGYTF	.	TRBJ1-2	.	TRBV6-5
TGTGCCTGGAGCGAGACAGGCGTCAATCAGCCCCAGCATTTT	CAWSETGVNQPQHF	.	TRBJ1-5	.	TRBV30
TGTGCCAGCAGTTACTCGAGCAGGGGGAACACTGAAGCTTTCTTT	CASSYSSRGNTEAFF	.	TRBJ1-1	many	TRBV6-5
TGTGCCAGCAGTTATTACGGGACAGGGCATGGCTACACCTTC	CASSYYGTGHGYTF	TRBD1	TRBJ1-2	.	TRBV6-5
TGTGCCAGTCTTCCCCCGGCAGGGGGCTACAATGAGCAGTTCTTC	CASLPPAGGYNEQFF	TRBD1	TRBJ2-1	.	TRBV19
TGTGCCAGCAGTCGCGACATCTCCTACGAGCAGTACTTC	CASSRDISYEQYF	.	TRBJ2-7	many	TRBV6-2/TRBV6-3
TGCGCCAGCAGCTTGGGACAGGGGGCCAAAAACATTCAGTACTTC	CASSLGQGAKNIQYF	TRBD1	TRBJ2-4	.	TRBV5-1
TGTGCCAGCAGGGGGGAGACAGGGGTGAACACTGAAGCTTTCTTT	CASRGETGVNTEAFF	TRBD1	TRBJ1-1	.	TRBV5-4
TGTGCCAGCAGTTATAGCGGTTCCACAGATACGCAGTATTTT	CASSYSGSTDTQYF	.	TRBJ2-3	.	TRBV3-1/TRBV3-2
TGCGCCAGCAGCTTGGAACAGATCACCGGGGAGCTGTTTTTT	CASSLEQITGELFF	.	TRBJ2-2	.	TRBV5-1